The subject of this entry is one T cell receptor beta chain. Method: immunoSEQ multiplex PCR; TCRdb's copy keeps in-frame clones and lacks some. The sample records 3,000 to 4,000 clones, about 75% being singletons. This specimen comes from a study of chemoradiotherapy in HPV16-positive cancers. The receptor was derived from a human donor with HPV-associated anogenital cancer. Sampling was conducted from a patient who underwent chemoradiotherapy.

CDR3 amino acids: CASSLYGNEQFF. In DNA, the CDR3 is TGTGCCAGCAGTTTATATGGGAATGAGCAGTTCTTC. The chain combines TRBV28 with TRBJ2-1; no reliable D call. This CDR3 is 12 amino acids long. V dropped 1 base and J dropped 7 bases, with 5 bases sitting between them. Germline loops: CDR1 MDHEN, CDR2 SYDVKM.